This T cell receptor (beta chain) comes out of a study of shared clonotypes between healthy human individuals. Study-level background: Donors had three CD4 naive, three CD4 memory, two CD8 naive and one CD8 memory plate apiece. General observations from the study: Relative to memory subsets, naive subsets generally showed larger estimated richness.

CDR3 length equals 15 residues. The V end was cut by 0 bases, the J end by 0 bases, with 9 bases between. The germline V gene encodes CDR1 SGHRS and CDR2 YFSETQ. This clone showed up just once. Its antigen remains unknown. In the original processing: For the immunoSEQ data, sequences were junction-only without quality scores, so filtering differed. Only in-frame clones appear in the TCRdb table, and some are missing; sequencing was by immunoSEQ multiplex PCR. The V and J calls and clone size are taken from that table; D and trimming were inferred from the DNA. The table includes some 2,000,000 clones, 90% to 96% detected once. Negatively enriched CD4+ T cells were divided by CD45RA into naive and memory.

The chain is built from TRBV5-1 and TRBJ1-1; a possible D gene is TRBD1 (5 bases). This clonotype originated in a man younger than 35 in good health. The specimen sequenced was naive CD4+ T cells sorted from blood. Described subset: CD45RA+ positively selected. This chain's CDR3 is CASSLDGQMNTEAFF. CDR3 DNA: TGCGCCAGCAGCTTGGACGGACAAATGAACACTGAAGCTTTCTTT.